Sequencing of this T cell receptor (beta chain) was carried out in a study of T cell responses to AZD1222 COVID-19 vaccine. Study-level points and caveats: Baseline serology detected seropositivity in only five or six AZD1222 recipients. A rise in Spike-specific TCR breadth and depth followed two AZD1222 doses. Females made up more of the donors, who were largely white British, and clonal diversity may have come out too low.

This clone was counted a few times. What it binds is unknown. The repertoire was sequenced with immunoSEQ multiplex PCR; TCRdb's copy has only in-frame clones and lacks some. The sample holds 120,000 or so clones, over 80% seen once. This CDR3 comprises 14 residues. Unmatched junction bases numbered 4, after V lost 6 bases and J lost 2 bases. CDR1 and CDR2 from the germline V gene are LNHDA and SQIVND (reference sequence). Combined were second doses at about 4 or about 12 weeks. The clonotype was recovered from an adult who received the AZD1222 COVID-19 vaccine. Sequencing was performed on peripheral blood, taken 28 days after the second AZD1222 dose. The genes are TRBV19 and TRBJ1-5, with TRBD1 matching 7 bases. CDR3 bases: TGTGCCAGTAGCCTAACAGGGGGCAATCAGCCCCAGCATTTT. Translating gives CASSLTGGNQPQHF.